This T cell receptor (beta chain) was captured in a study of shared clonotypes between healthy human individuals. CD45RO-negative, CCR7-selected cells formed the naive CD8 fraction, which excluded terminally differentiated effector memory CD45RA+ cells. From germline, CDR1 is SGHVS and CDR2 FQNEAQ. The CDR3 runs 15 residues. Trimming took 0 bases from V and 2 from J; bases not matched to a gene: 4. Study-wide points: Naive CD4 clonotype sharing across a few donors was about 5%.

Regarding this clone: Antigen specificity is unknown.

The data were produced by immunoSEQ multiplex PCR, yet TCRdb's version contains in-frame clones alone and is incomplete. The sample lists about 590,000 clones, roughly 95% seen once, with 0.09% to 0.13% in the top ten. The receptor comes from a woman in her thirties in good health. This sequence joins TRBV7-8 and TRBJ2-7; 7 nucleotides agree with TRBD1. Sequencing used naive CD8+ T cells sorted from blood. CDR3 bases: TGTGCCAGCAGCTTAGCCCAGCAGGGGGCCTACGAGCAGTACTTC. Translating it yields CASSLAQQGAYEQYF. The variable domain in full, completed from reference TRBV7-8 and TRBJ2-7, reads GAGVSQSPRYKVAKRGQDVALRCDPISGHVSLFWYQQALGQGPEFLTYFQNEAQLDKSGLPSDRFFAERPEGSVSTLKIQRTQQEDSAVYLCASSLAQQGAYEQYFGPGTRLTVT.